This T cell receptor beta chain was captured in a study of T cells after yellow fever vaccination. Findings of the study overall: CD4 and CD8 compartments shared a small share of clonotypes, likely from convergent recombination. FACS-sorted repertoires might harbor abundant contaminating clonotypes from the bulk population.

Template switching with 5'RACE generated the TCR cDNA and added a universal primer site and UMIs. Using its own MiXCR run on the 5' RACE reads, TCRdb lists one record per CDR3 protein. The sample carries roughly 300,000 distinct CDR3 sequences, 7% to 9% recorded once. In its sample, this clonotype was seen a few times. Its target is not known. Trimming pared 3 bases from V and 0 bases from J, leaving 9 bases between. Germline CDR1 reads SNHLY; CDR2 reads FYNNEI. The CDR3 totals 15 residues. Sequencing was performed on PBMCs, taken 45 days after the first yellow fever vaccination. The rearrangement links TRBV2 to TRBJ2-1; D gene ambiguous. This receptor was taken from a man in his late teens or twenties who received the YFV17D yellow fever vaccine. The chain's CDR3 is CASSDTWSSYNEQFF. The CDR3 nucleotides read TGTGCCAGCAGTGACACGTGGAGCTCCTACAATGAGCAGTTCTTC. Filled out from reference TRBV2 and TRBJ2-1, the complete variable domain reads EPEVTQTPSHQVTQMGQEVILRCVPISNHLYFYWYRQILGQKVEFLVSFYNNEISEKSEIFDDQFSVERPDGSNFTLKIRSTKLEDSAMYFCASSDTWSSYNEQFFGPGTRLTVL.